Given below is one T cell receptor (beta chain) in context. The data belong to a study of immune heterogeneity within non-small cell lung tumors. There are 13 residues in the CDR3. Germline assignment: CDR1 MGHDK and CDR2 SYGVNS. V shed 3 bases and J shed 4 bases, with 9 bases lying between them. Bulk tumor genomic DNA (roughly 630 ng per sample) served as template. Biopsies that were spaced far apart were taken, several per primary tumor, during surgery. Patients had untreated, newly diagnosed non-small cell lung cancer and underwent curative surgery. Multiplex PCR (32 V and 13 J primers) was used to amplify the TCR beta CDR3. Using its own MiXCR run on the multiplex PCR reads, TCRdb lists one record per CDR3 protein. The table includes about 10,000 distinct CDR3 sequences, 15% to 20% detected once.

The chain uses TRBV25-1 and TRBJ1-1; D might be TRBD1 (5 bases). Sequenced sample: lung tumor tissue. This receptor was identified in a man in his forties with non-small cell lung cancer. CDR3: CASSEVGVTEAFF. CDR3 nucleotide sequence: TGTGCCAGCAGTGAGGTGGGGGTCACTGAAGCTTTCTTT.